The TCR beta chain under discussion was sequenced for a study of shared clonotypes between healthy human individuals. With respect to this clone: What it recognizes is unknown.

Some clones are missing from TCRdb's copy, which holds only in-frame ones; the method was immunoSEQ multiplex PCR. Of about 180,000 clones in the sample, approximately 92% were seen once. The germline CDR1 and CDR2 sequences are MRHNA and SNTAGT. This CDR3 spans 12 amino acids. Between the trimmed V and J ends, which lost 6 bases and 6 bases, there was a span of 9 bases. Points from the study as a whole: Even with large depth, rarefaction showed that sorted-subset sequencing was incomplete.

The TCR comes from a woman aged 30 to 39 in good health. This rearrangement joins TRBV6-4 to TRBJ2-1, with D possibly TRBD1 on 5 matching bases. The sequenced material came from naive CD4+ T cells sorted from blood. Subset specified: CD45RA+ positively selected. CDR3 nucleotides: TGTGCCAGCAGCGGGCAGGGCAATGAGCAGTTCTTC. Encoded protein: CASSGQGNEQFF.